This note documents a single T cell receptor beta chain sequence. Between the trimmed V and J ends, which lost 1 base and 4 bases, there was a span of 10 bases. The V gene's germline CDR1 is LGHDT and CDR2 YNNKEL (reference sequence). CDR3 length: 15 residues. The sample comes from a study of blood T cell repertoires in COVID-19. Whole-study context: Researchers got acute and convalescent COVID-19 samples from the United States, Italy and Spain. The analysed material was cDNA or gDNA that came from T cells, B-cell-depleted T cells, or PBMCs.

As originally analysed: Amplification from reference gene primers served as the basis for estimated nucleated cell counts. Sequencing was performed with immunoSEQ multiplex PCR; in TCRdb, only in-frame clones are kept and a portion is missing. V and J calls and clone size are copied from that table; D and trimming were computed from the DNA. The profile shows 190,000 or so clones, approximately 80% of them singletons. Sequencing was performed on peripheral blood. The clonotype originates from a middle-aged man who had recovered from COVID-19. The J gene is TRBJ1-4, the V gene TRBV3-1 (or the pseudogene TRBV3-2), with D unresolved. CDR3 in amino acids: CASSQGAAHNEKLFF. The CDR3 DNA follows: TGTGCCAGCAGCCAAGGGGCCGCCCATAATGAAAAACTGTTTTTT.